The subject of this entry is one T cell receptor (beta chain). Cohorts were based on clinical histories the participants reported. The V segment lost 9 bases and the J segment 6 bases; nucleotides outside the gene matches: 1. The CDR3 is made up of 12 amino acids. Germline loops: CDR1 SGHTA, CDR2 FQGNSA. Per the original methods: Reference gene primers were amplified, and this amplification served to estimate nucleated cell counts. Clones were read by immunoSEQ multiplex PCR, and TCRdb kept only the in-frame ones, dropping some. V and J calls and clone size come straight from that table; D and trimming were deduced from the DNA. The sample carries 200,000 to 250,000 clones, 86% recorded once. This specimen comes from a study of blood T cell repertoires in COVID-19. Study at large: Two consecutive negative NP/OP PCR tests, clearance, or resolved symptoms defined Cohort 3 recovery. Samples came from the United States, Italy and Spain, spanning acute and convalescent COVID-19.

The TCR originated in a woman in her 50s in a cohort exposed to, infected with or recovered from COVID-19 (not recorded which). The sample consisted of PBMCs or T cells enriched from blood (not recorded which). The chain links TRBV7-2 to TRBJ2-1; 11 bases map to TRBD1. CDR3 protein: CARGTGGNEQFF. The CDR3 DNA reads as TGTGCCAGGGGGACAGGGGGCAATGAGCAGTTCTTC.